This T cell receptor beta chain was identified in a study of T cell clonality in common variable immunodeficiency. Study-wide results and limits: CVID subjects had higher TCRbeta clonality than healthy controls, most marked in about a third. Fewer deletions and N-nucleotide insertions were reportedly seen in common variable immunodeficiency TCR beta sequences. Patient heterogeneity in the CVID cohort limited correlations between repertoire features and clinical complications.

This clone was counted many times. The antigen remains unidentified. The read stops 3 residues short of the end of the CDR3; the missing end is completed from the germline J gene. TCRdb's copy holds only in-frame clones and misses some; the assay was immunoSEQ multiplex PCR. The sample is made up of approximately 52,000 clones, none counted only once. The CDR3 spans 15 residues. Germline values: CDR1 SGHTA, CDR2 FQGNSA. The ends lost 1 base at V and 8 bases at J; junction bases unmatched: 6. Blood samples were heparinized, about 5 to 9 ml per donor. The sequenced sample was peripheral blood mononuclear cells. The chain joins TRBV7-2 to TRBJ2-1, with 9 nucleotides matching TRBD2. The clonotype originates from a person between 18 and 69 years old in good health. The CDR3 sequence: CASSLVGGRADEQFF. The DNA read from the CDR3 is TGTGCCAGCAGCTTAGTTGGCGGGAGGGCAGATGAG.